Listed here are 25 T cell receptor beta chains from one sample, sequenced in a study of cytomegalovirus exposure and HLA in healthy donors. Primers included in the PCR were 60 Vbeta and 13 Jbeta primers. The protocol was immunoSEQ multiplex PCR, while the TCRdb copy is restricted to in-frame clones and leaves out a portion. The repertoire holds over 85,000 clones, with approximately 73% as singletons. The specimen was PBMCs. Receptors originate from a middle-aged man in good health and CMV-seronegative.

The rearrangement uses TRBV29-1 and TRBJ1-1, with D maybe TRBD1 (6 bases). CDR3 length: 14 amino acids. Per germline, CDR1 SQVTM and CDR2 ANQGSEA. V shed 6 bases and J shed 0 bases, with 14 bases lying between them. CDR3 sequence: CSVATDRLNTEAFF. The DNA for the CDR3 is TGCAGCGTCGCCACGGACAGATTGAACACTGAAGCTTTCTTT.

V gene TRBV4-3 combines with J gene TRBJ2-1; D gene ambiguous. There are 17 residues in the CDR3. Per the germline V gene, CDR1 is LGHNA and CDR2 is YSLEER. V lost 1 base and J lost 0, with 13 bases in between. Here the CDR3 reads CASSQGRIVSSYNEQFF. CDR3 nucleotides: TGCGCCAGCAGCCAAGGGAGAATAGTGAGCTCCTACAATGAGCAGTTCTTC.

V is TRBV4-2 and J is TRBJ2-5; 15 nucleotides align to TRBD2. CDR3 size: 16 residues. Germline CDR1 is LGHNA and CDR2 is YNFKEQ. Trimming cost V 1 base and J 4 bases; bases outside gene matches: 1. CDR3 region: CASSQGTSGGAETQYF. CDR3 coding DNA: TGTGCCAGCAGCCAAGGGACTAGCGGGGGGGCAGAGACCCAGTACTTC.

V usage is TRBV6-1 and J usage is TRBJ2-7; tentative D call: TRBD1 (6 bases). Trimming removed 5 bases at V and 6 bases at J, with 14 bases between. The CDR3 covers 13 residues. CDR1 and CDR2 (germline): MNHNS, SASEGT. As DNA, the CDR3 is TGTGCCAGCAGTACCGGGACACATAGCGAGCAGTACTTC. Translation gives CASSTGTHSEQYF.

This clone came up a few times. The genes are TRBV19 and TRBJ2-5; D may be TRBD1 (6 bases). This CDR3 has 13 residues. CDR1 is LNHDA and CDR2 is SQIVND in the germline V gene (reference sequence). V gave up 0 bases and J gave up 4 bases, with 6 bases separating them. The CDR3: CASSIDRGETQYF. In DNA, the CDR3 is TGTGCCAGTAGTATAGACAGGGGAGAGACCCAGTACTTC.

This chain connects TRBV5-1 to TRBJ2-1; D is possibly TRBD1 (5 bases). Germline CDR1 reads SGHRS; CDR2 reads YFSETQ. This CDR3 spans 16 amino acids. Trimming removed 3 bases at V and 0 bases at J, with 13 bases between. As DNA, the CDR3 is TGCGCCAGCAGCTGGGCCCAGGGCGGCTCCTACAATGAGCAGTTCTTC. The encoded protein is CASSWAQGGSYNEQFF.

This clone was detected once. The rearrangement joins TRBV9 to TRBJ2-7; D is ambiguous. The CDR3 runs 15 residues. CDR1 and CDR2 (germline): SGDLS, YYNGEE. Trimming took 0 bases from V and 2 from J, leaving 12 bases between them. The CDR3 DNA reads TGTGCCAGCAGCGTAGCTGCCGGAGTCCCCTACGAGCAGTACTTC. Translation: CASSVAAGVPYEQYF.

This sequence joins TRBV28 and TRBJ2-7; 7 nucleotides agree with TRBD1. The length of the CDR3 is 15 residues. Germline CDR1 reads MDHEN; CDR2 reads SYDVKM. The ends lost 7 bases at V and 4 bases at J; junction bases unmatched: 13. The CDR3 region is CASNTRQGRGYEQYF. The CDR3 nucleotides read TGTGCCAGCAATACTCGACAGGGTCGAGGGTACGAGCAGTACTTC.

The CDR3 sequence is CASSAGRTGDGYTF. CDR3 DNA: TGCGCCAGCAGCGCAGGGCGGACAGGGGACGGCTACACCTTC. The chain recombines TRBV5-1 with TRBJ1-2; 9 bases align to TRBD1. V shed 4 bases, J shed 8 bases, and the junction held 9 bases outside the gene matches. CDR1 SGHRS and CDR2 YFSETQ come from the germline V gene. The CDR3 loop spans 14 amino acids. The whole variable domain, filled in from reference TRBV5-1 and TRBJ1-2, reads KAGVTQTPRYLIKTRGQQVTLSCSPISGHRSVSWYQQTPGQGLQFLFEYFSETQRNKGNFPGRFSGRQFSNSRSEMNVSTLELGDSALYLCASSAGRTGDGYTFGSGTRLTVV.

The V gene is TRBV4-1, the J gene TRBJ2-1; 10 nucleotides match TRBD2. The CDR3 totals 15 residues. Germline lookup yields CDR1 MGHRA and CDR2 YSYEKL. Trimming removed 7 bases from V and 9 bases from J; junction bases left unmatched: 12. The CDR3 sequence is CASTSHLAGEREQFF. The CDR3, as DNA: TGCGCCAGCACGTCCCATCTAGCGGGGGAGCGTGAGCAGTTCTTC.

The chain has TRBV19 and TRBJ2-5; D may be TRBD2 (6 bases). With 2 bases removed from V and 0 bases from J, the gap between germline ends came to 10 bases. This CDR3 is 15 amino acids long. Germline V gene data show CDR1 as LNHDA and CDR2 as SQIVND (reference sequence). The CDR3 is CASSISGVYQETQYF. The CDR3 region has the DNA TGTGCCAGTAGTATATCGGGGGTTTACCAAGAGACCCAGTACTTC.

The chain couples TRBV19 to TRBJ2-2; D ambiguous. The CDR3 contains 12 residues. V was cut by 9 bases and J by 0 bases, with 5 bases left in between. The germline V gene encodes CDR1 LNHDA and CDR2 SQIVND (reference sequence). The CDR3 bases are TGTGCCAGCCGTACGAACACCGGGGAGCTGTTTTTT. Its translation: CASRTNTGELFF.

The V call is TRBV18, the J call TRBJ2-7; 9 nucleotides align to TRBD2. CDR3 length: 15 residues. The V gene's germline CDR1 is KGHSH and CDR2 LQKENI. V lost 3 bases, J lost 5 bases, and 8 bases stayed unmatched. Written as DNA, the CDR3 is TGTGCCAGCTCACCTTGGCGGGGGGGAGCTGACGAGCAGTACTTC. This gives the protein CASSPWRGGADEQYF.

Concerning this clone itself: Other DNA sequences within the sample encode an identical CDR3. V is TRBV18 and J is TRBJ1-4; 9 bases align to TRBD1. CDR1 is KGHSH, CDR2 LQKENI, per germline. The CDR3 is 15 amino acids. The J segment lost 8 bases and the V segment lost 0 bases, leaving 4 bases of the junction unmatched. DNA of the CDR3: TGTGCCAGCTCACCACCGGGGACAGGGAAGGAAAAACTGTTTTTT. Encoded protein: CASSPPGTGKEKLFF.

V and J are TRBV27 and TRBJ1-1; 9 bases map to TRBD1. The germline V gene encodes CDR1 MNHEY and CDR2 SMNVEV (reference sequence). Trimming at V came to 1 base and at J to 0 bases, leaving 9 bases not matched to a gene. CDR3 length: 18 amino acids. The CDR3, as DNA: TGTGCCAGCAGTTTATACAGGGGGCATCTAACCATGAACACTGAAGCTTTCTTT. Protein product: CASSLYRGHLTMNTEAFF.

V and J are TRBV18 and TRBJ2-3; 7 bases match TRBD1. V shed 3 bases and J 2 bases; nucleotides not matched to a gene: 5. This CDR3 contains 15 residues. Germline V gene sequence: CDR1 KGHSH, CDR2 LQKENI. For the CDR3, the DNA is TGTGCCAGCTCACCCCGGGACAGAGACACAGATACGCAGTATTTT. As protein: CASSPRDRDTDTQYF.

The chain recombines TRBV2 with TRBJ1-5, with D perhaps matching TRBD1 (5 bases). Germline V lookup: CDR1 SNHLY, CDR2 FYNNEI. V was trimmed by 6 bases and J by 5 bases, leaving 14 bases between them. CDR3 size: 14 residues. In DNA, the CDR3 is TGTGCCAGCAGCCCAGGGTCTGGCTATCAGCCCCAGCATTTT. Residues: CASSPGSGYQPQHF.

The DNA for the CDR3 is TGTGCCACTGGGGAGGATTACACAGATACGCAGTATTTT. Encoded protein: CATGEDYTDTQYF. V gene TRBV7-9 combines with J gene TRBJ2-3; TRBD2 is a possible D gene (6 bases). The CDR3 is 13 amino acids. Looked up from germline, CDR1 is SEHNR and CDR2 is FQNEAQ (reference sequence). The ends were cut back, 10 bases at V and 2 bases at J, with 13 bases in the middle.

The gene calls are TRBV15 and TRBJ2-5; D perhaps matches TRBD1 (6 bases). CDR1 and CDR2 from the germline V gene are LNHNV and YYDKDF (reference sequence). CDR3 size: 15 residues. Trimming pared 3 bases from V and 3 bases from J, leaving 14 bases between. CDR3 bases: TGTGCCACCAGCAGGGACAGACCGAAAGAAGAGACCCAGTACTTC. The encoded protein is CATSRDRPKEETQYF.

Regarding this clone: One end of the junction does not line up with germline, which may come from a read error. This chain connects TRBV7-9 to TRBJ1-5; no clear D gene. The CDR3 is 12 amino acids. From germline, CDR1 is SEHNR and CDR2 FQNEAQ (reference sequence). Here the CDR3 DNA reads TGTTCCAGCAGCTTTGACTTAGGGCCCCAGCATTTT. Translating gives CSSSFDLGPQHF.

This chain connects TRBV10-3 to TRBJ2-3; 9 bases line up with TRBD2. V gave up 9 bases and J gave up 1 base; unmatched junction bases: 2. This CDR3 is built from 13 residues. Germline CDR1 ENHRY, CDR2 SYGVKD. CDR3: CAMLAGGTDTQYF. CDR3 DNA sequence: TGTGCCATGTTAGCGGGGGGCACAGATACGCAGTATTTT.

The chain employs TRBV5-6 and TRBJ1-1; TRBD1 agrees at 10 bases. V lost 0 bases and J lost 1; bases outside the gene matches: 6. Germline V gives CDR1 SGHDT, CDR2 YYEEEE. This CDR3 is built from 17 residues. The CDR3 here is CASSLGPGTGANTEAFF. In nucleotides, the CDR3 is TGTGCCAGCAGCTTGGGTCCCGGGACAGGGGCGAACACTGAAGCTTTCTTT.

The V call is TRBV6-5, the J call TRBJ1-1; 9 bases agree with TRBD1. This CDR3 region has 16 residues. Unmatched junction bases numbered 8, after V lost 2 bases and J lost 4 bases. Germline values: CDR1 MNHEY, CDR2 SVGAGI. The CDR3 DNA follows: TGTGCCAGCAGTTACGGGGGACAGGGTTTGGGCACTGAAGCTTTCTTT. This codes for CASSYGGQGLGTEAFF.

The DNA for the CDR3 is TGTGCCAGCAGTGCATTACAGGGGGCAGGGAACACTGAAGCTTTCTTT. Its translation is CASSALQGAGNTEAFF. The V call is TRBV2, the J call TRBJ1-1; TRBD1 matches 9 bases. The J segment lost 1 base and the V segment lost 4 bases, leaving 7 bases of the junction unmatched. Germline CDR1 and CDR2: SNHLY and FYNNEI. The CDR3 spans 16 residues. Filled out from reference TRBV2 and TRBJ1-1, the complete variable domain reads EPEVTQTPSHQVTQMGQEVILRCVPISNHLYFYWYRQILGQKVEFLVSFYNNEISEKSEIFDDQFSVERPDGSNFTLKIRSTKLEDSAMYFCASSALQGAGNTEAFFGQGTRLTVV.

The rearrangement uses TRBV9 and TRBJ1-2; 7 bases line up with TRBD1. Germline CDR1 is SGDLS and CDR2 is YYNGEE. There are 13 residues in the CDR3. The J segment lost 6 bases and the V segment lost 5 bases, leaving 7 bases of the junction unmatched. DNA for the CDR3: TGTGCCAGCAGTGGTGGACAGGCCGATGGCTACACCTTC. Translating gives CASSGGQADGYTF.